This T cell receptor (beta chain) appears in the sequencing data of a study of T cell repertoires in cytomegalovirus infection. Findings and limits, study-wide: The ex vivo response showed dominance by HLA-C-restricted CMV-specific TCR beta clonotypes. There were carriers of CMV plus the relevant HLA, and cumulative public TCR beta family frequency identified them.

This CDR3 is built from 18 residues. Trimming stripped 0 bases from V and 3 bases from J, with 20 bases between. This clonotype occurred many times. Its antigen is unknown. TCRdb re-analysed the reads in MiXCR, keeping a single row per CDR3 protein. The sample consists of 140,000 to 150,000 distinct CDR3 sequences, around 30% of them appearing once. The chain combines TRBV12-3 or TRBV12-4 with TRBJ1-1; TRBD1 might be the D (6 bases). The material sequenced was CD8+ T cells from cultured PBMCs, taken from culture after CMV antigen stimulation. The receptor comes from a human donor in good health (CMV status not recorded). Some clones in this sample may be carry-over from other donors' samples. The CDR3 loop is CASSLADGGGPSDTEAFF. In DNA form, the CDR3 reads TGTGCCAGCAGTTTAGCGGATGGGGGGGGGCCCTCGGACACTGAAGCTTTCTTT.